One sample yielded the 5 T cell receptor beta chains listed below, sequenced in a study of cytomegalovirus exposure and HLA in healthy donors. Primers for the PCR totalled 60 Vbeta and 13 Jbeta. TCRdb's table, derived via immunoSEQ multiplex PCR, lists solely in-frame clones and lacks some. The data contain some 150,000 clones, approximately 80% of them singletons. What was sequenced was PBMCs. The receptors originated from a young man in good health and CMV-seropositive.

This clone was found once. The J gene is TRBJ2-7, the V gene TRBV5-6; D gene ambiguous. Between the trimmed V and J ends, which lost 0 bases and 5 bases, there was a span of 15 bases. The germline gives CDR1 SGHDT, CDR2 YYEEEE. CDR3 length: 15 amino acids. The CDR3 spells CASSLAFVPSDEQYF. Here the CDR3 DNA reads TGTGCCAGCAGCTTGGCCTTTGTTCCGTCAGACGAGCAGTACTTC.

The chain links TRBV5-1 to TRBJ2-3; D might be TRBD1 (5 bases). This CDR3 spans 15 amino acids. The germline CDR1 and CDR2 sequences are SGHRS and YFSETQ. V was pared by 2 bases and J by 4 bases, with 14 bases between. CDR3 coding DNA: TGCGCCAGCAGCTTTACAGGCATTCCCGCAGATACGCAGTATTTT. Amino acid sequence: CASSFTGIPADTQYF. Combining the CDR3 with reference TRBV5-1 and TRBJ2-3 gives the whole variable domain KAGVTQTPRYLIKTRGQQVTLSCSPISGHRSVSWYQQTPGQGLQFLFEYFSETQRNKGNFPGRFSGRQFSNSRSEMNVSTLELGDSALYLCASSFTGIPADTQYFGPGTRLTVL.

This clone appeared a few times. CDR3 nucleotide sequence: TGTGCCAGCAGCTTAGCCGGGACACTTAGCAATCAGCCCCAGCATTTT. Residues: CASSLAGTLSNQPQHF. The chain employs TRBV7-9 and TRBJ1-5; maybe TRBD1 (6 bases). The germline V and J ends were trimmed by 0 bases and 0 bases, with 9 bases remaining between them. The CDR3 sequence is 16 residues long. Germline loops: CDR1 SEHNR, CDR2 FQNEAQ (reference sequence).

The chain joins TRBV5-1 to TRBJ2-3, with D uncertain. V gave up 0 bases and J gave up 4 bases, with 12 bases separating them. This CDR3 spans 15 amino acids. Germline CDR1 reads SGHRS; CDR2 reads YFSETQ. In DNA, the CDR3 is TGCGCCAGCAGCTTGGCGGGTCCCGGAGCAGATACGCAGTATTTT. This translates into CASSLAGPGADTQYF.

The rearrangement links TRBV14 to TRBJ2-2, with 7 nucleotides matching TRBD2. The CDR3 length is 16 residues. Looked up from germline, CDR1 is SGHDN and CDR2 is FVKESK. Trimming at V came to 1 base and at J to 4 bases, leaving 6 bases not matched to a gene. CDR3 sequence (DNA): TGTGCCAGCAGCCAAGGCGCGGGAGTGAGCACCGGGGAGCTGTTTTTT. It encodes CASSQGAGVSTGELFF.